This T cell receptor (beta chain) was identified in a study of T cells in Graves' hyperthyroidism and ophthalmopathy (dated 2019 in TCRdb). Regarding the complete study: Peripheral blood was sampled at the time of initial diagnosis, prior to any treatment. The 100 or so discovery patients were randomly split 7:3 into training and test sets. To identify TCR V-J signatures that set the groups apart, the researchers used a discovery cohort of more than 95 patients, made up of 43 with Graves' ophthalmopathy and 57 with stable Graves' hyperthyroidism. Prospective prediction of ophthalmopathy was tested in an independent validation cohort consisting of 18 to 20 hyperthyroidism patients and over 15 patients who later progressed to ophthalmopathy. After sampling, hyperthyroidism patients received methimazole starting at 30 mg daily, and ophthalmopathy patients received high-dose intravenous methylprednisolone. TCR Vbeta CDR3 sequencing of approximately 140 peripheral blood samples (around 45 ophthalmopathy, roughly 74 hyperthyroidism and roughly 17 progressor patients) is reported in the paper. In several Graves' hyperthyroidism patients, the study also compared T-cell repertoires from thyroid tissue with T-cell repertoires from blood. Paper-wide results and their limitations: A 13 V-J signature model separated ophthalmopathy from stable hyperthyroidism, with 87.88% sensitivity and 81.08% specificity in cross-validation and 80%/75% in testing. During validation, the model predicted progression to ophthalmopathy a median of approximately 6.5 months ahead of onset, with almost 71% sensitivity and roughly 75% specificity. Most expanded thyroid clonotypes (frequency above 0.001) were also found in blood, which suggests that blood repertoires may mirror thyroid immune responses. Sample size was not statistically predetermined, and investigators were not blinded to group allocation.

Stable Graves' hyperthyroidism was defined as the absence of progression to ophthalmopathy over 18 months of follow-up. The hyperthyroidism patients were between 18 and 65 years old and newly diagnosed, with a disease duration of less than 2 months. Exclusion was applied to patients with uncontrolled infections, other autoimmune diseases, pregnancy or lactation. Diagnoses were based on clinical symptoms, serum thyroxine and TRAb, thyroid ultrasound and orbital computed tomography. PBMCs were isolated from about 10 ml of fresh peripheral blood by Ficoll-Paque density gradient centrifugation. Trizol reagent was used to extract total RNA, and RNA quality was then checked on an Agilent 2100 Bioanalyzer. Of note for this clonotype: Its antigen is currently not known. A read error may produce the germline difference seen at one junction end.

The CDR3 contains 15 residues, cysteine and phenylalanine counted. Left in the record is the CDR3 DNA by itself, 45 bases read in frame from the first base. The germline V gene yields SGHRS for CDR1 and YFSETQ for CDR2. The TCR beta CDR3 regions were amplified from the RNA transcripts. The first round of RT-PCR for the TCR CDR3 was performed with the HTBI primer set and the Qiagen OneStep RT-PCR kit. The libraries were constructed in a second round of multiplex PCR and then size-selected and purified. The libraries were sequenced on an Illumina HiSeq2000 using paired-end 100 bp reads. In the authors' own workflow: SOAPnuke was used to process the raw data, with reads discarded if the reads contained adapters or uncalled bases, had a mean Phred below 15, or lacked an exact constant-primer or identifier match. COPE v1.2.5 was used to merge high-quality paired reads, and clonotypes were defined as unique nucleotide sequences. MiTCR v1.1 was used to align clonotypes to the IMGT TRBV, TRBD and TRBJ reference segments. The analysis included only V-J combinations with a frequency above 0.0001, which together covered more than 98% of the repertoires. The TCS score was defined as the ratio of F50 (clonal expansion) to E x V (chaos), calculated using BLOSUM62-based TCRdist between CDR3 peptides within each V-J. Welch's t-statistics and random forest reduced just over 500 V-J features to roughly 13, which were used in a naive Bayes classifier (R e1071). The raw public data were reprocessed by TCRdb itself: fastp quality trimming at Q25, MiXCR clonotype calling, in-frame beta chains only. Here each entry gathers all rows of one CDR3 protein and keeps the most common genes and DNA. It is TCRdb's table, rather than the study itself, that gives the V and J calls and clone size. The sample records under 250,000 distinct CDR3 sequences, around 17% of which are singletons. Together, the top ten hold roughly 50% of the sample.

This sequence uses TRBV5-1 and TRBJ1-1; no D segment can be confidently identified. The source of this sequence is a woman aged 45-59 years with Graves' hyperthyroidism. Sequences were obtained from blood. The DNA sequence reads TGTGCCAGCAGCCTCACCAGTGCGGGAGACACTGAAGCTTTCTTT. Protein translation: CASSLTSAGDTEAFF.